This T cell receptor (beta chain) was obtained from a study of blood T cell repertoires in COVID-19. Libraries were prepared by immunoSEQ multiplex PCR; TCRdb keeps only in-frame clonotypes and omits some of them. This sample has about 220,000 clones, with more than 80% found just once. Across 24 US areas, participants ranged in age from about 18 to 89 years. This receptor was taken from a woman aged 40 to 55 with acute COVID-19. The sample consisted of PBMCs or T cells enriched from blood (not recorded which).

CDR3 sequence reads: CASSVVANYGYTF. As DNA, the CDR3 is TGTGCCAGCAGCGTAGTAGCTAACTATGGCTACACCTTC. This chain uses TRBV9 with TRBJ1-2, with no clear D. This CDR3 spans 13 amino acids. V was pared by 0 bases and J by 0 bases, with 3 bases between. Germline V CDR1 and CDR2: SGDLS, YYNGEE.